This T cell receptor (beta chain) was identified in a study of T-cell reconstitution after alpha-beta-depleted transplantation in children. CDR3 length: 14 residues. Germline CDR1 DFQATT, CDR2 SNEGSKA (reference sequence). The V and J ends lost 6 bases and 4 bases respectively, with 16 bases between them. TCRbeta library construction was performed incorporating unique molecular identifiers. TCRdb re-called the PCR reads through MiXCR, storing one row per CDR3 protein. This table holds more than 120,000 distinct CDR3 sequences, more than 8% found once. This clonotype was picked up many times. The rearrangement links TRBV20-1 to TRBJ2-1, with TRBD2 as a possible D gene (6 bases). This TCR was sampled from a female patient younger than 10 who had a stem cell transplant for congenital amegakaryocytic thrombocytopenia, so the T cells may come from the graft donor. The starting material was PBMCs, mostly from graft donor cells, obtained 180 days after TCRalphabeta/CD19-depleted stem cell transplant. CDR3 nucleotide sequence: TGCAGTGCACCGGGACTGCTAAGGTACAATGAGCAGTTCTTC. Protein: CSAPGLLRYNEQFF.